The clone carrying this T cell receptor (beta chain) was counted a few times. These data are taken from a study of kidney transplant recipient with SARS-CoV-2 infection. V lost 1 base and J 4 bases, leaving 13 bases between the germline ends. Germline V CDR1 and CDR2: SGHAT, FQNNGV. This CDR3 has 15 amino acids. Each CDR3 protein is one row after TCRdb ran MiXCR on the reads. Here the sample spans 200,000 to 300,000 distinct CDR3 sequences, less than 35% being singletons. Sequenced material: a blood sample, taken at baseline and on roughly day 110 from a kidney transplant recipient. This receptor was identified in a male patient aged 30 to 39 who had COVID-19 and was a kidney transplant recipient. Some T cells may be supplied by the graft donor. The chain carries TRBV11-2 and TRBJ1-2; no reliable D call. The CDR3 nucleotides read TGTGCCAGCAGCTTAGGGGTAGAAATTAGCTATGGCTACACCTTC. Translation: CASSLGVEISYGYTF.